This entry describes one TCR beta chain. V lost 1 base, J lost 4 bases, and 5 bases stayed unmatched. The CDR3 covers 15 residues. Germline V gene sequence: CDR1 MGHRA, CDR2 YSYEKL. The sample is drawn from a study of shared clonotypes between healthy human individuals. The data were produced by immunoSEQ multiplex PCR, yet TCRdb's version contains in-frame clones alone and is incomplete. The sample records more than 2,000,000 clones, 85% to 95% being singletons. The source material was naive CD4+ T cells sorted from blood. This sample's subset: CD45RA+ positively selected. This receptor was taken from a young man in good health. The chain is built from TRBV4-1 and TRBJ2-7; TRBD1 aligns across 9 bases. CDR3 DNA: TGCGCCAGCAGCCAAGCCATGGGACAGGGATACGAGCAGTACTTC. Amino acid sequence: CASSQAMGQGYEQYF.